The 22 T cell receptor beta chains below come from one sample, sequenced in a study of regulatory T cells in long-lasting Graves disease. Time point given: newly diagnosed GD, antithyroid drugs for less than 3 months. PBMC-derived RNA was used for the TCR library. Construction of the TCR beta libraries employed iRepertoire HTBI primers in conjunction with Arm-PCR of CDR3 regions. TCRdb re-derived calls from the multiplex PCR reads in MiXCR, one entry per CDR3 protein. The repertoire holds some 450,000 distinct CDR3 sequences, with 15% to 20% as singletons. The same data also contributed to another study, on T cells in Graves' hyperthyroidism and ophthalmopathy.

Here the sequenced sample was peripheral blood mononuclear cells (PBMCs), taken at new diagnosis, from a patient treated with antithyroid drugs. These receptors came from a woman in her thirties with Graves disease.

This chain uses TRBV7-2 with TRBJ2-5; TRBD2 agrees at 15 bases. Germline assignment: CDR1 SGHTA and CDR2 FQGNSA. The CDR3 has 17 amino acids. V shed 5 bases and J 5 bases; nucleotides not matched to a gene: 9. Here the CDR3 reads CASSPKGLAGGGETQYF. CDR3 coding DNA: TGTGCCAGCAGCCCGAAAGGACTAGCGGGAGGGGGGGAGACCCAGTACTTC.

The CDR3: CASSSPGQAFF. As DNA, the CDR3 is TGTGCCAGCAGTTCTCCGGGCCAAGCTTTCTTT. This rearrangement joins TRBV6-5 to TRBJ1-1; D is uncertain. With 4 bases removed from V and 9 bases from J, the gap between germline ends came to 9 bases. The CDR3 sequence is 11 residues long. Germline CDR1 reads MNHEY; CDR2 reads SVGAGI.

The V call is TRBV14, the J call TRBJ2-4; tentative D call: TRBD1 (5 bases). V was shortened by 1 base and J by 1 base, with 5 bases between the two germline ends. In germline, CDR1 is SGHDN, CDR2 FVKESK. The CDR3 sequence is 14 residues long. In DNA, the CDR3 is TGTGCCAGCAGCCAAGCAGGGGCCAAAAACATTCAGTACTTC. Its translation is CASSQAGAKNIQYF.

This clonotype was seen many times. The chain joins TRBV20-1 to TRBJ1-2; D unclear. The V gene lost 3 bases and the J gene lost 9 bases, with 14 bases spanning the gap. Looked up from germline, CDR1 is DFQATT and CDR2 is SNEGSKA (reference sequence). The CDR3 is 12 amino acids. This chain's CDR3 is CSASPVGVRYTF. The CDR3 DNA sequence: TGCAGTGCTAGTCCCGTTGGTGTCCGCTACACCTTC.

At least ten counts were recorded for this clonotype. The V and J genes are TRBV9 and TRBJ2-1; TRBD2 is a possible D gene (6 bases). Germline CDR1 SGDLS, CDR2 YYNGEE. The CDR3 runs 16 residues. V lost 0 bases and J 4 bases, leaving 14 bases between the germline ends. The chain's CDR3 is CASSVGLAEGYNEQFF. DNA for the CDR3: TGTGCCAGCAGCGTAGGATTAGCGGAGGGGTACAATGAGCAGTTCTTC.

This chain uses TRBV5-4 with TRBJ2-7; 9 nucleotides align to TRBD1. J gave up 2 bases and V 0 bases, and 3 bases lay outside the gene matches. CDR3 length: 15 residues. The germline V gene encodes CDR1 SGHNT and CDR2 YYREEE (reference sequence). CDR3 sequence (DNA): TGTGCCAGCAGCTTGGCGGGACAGGGCGCCTACGAGCAGTACTTC. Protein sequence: CASSLAGQGAYEQYF.

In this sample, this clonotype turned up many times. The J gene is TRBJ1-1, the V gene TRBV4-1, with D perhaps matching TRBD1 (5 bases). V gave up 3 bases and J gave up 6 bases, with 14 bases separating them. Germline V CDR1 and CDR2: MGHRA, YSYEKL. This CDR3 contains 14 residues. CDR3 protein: CASSQDPGGAEAFF. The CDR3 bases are TGCGCCAGCAGCCAGGATCCGGGGGGTGCTGAAGCTTTCTTT.

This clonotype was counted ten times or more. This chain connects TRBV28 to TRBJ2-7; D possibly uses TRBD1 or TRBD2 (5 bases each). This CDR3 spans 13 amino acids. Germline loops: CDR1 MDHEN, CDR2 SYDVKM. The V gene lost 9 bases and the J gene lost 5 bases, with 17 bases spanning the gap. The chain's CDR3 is CASISSGTDEQYF. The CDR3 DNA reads TGTGCCAGTATTAGCTCGGGGACGGACGAGCAGTACTTC.

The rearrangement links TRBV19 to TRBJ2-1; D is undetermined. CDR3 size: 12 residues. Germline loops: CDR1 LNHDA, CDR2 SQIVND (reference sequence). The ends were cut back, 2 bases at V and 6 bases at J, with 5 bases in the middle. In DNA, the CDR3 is TGTGCCAGTAGTATACGAGGCAATGAGCAGTTCTTC. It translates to CASSIRGNEQFF.

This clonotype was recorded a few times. In DNA, the CDR3 is TGTGCCAGTAGTACGACAGGGCGGGGGAACTATGGCTACACCTTC. This sequence encodes CASSTTGRGNYGYTF. The chain recombines TRBV19 with TRBJ1-2; 7 bases map to TRBD1. Germline V gene data show CDR1 as LNHDA and CDR2 as SQIVND (reference sequence). The CDR3 length is 15 residues. J lost 2 bases, V lost 4 bases, and 7 bases had no gene match.

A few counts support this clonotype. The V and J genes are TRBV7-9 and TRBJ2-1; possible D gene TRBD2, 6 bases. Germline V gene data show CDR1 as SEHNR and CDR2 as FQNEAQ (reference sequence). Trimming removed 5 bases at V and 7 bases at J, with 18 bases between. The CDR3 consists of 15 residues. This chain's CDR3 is CASSPRDLRRNEQFF. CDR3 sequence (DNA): TGTGCCAGCAGCCCCCGGGACTTGCGCCGGAATGAGCAGTTCTTC. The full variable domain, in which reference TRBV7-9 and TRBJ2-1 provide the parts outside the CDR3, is DTGVSQNPRHKITKRGQNVTFRCDPISEHNRLYWYRQTLGQGPEFLTYFQNEAQLEKSRLLSDRFSAERPKGSFSTLEIQRTEQGDSAMYLCASSPRDLRRNEQFFGPGTRLTVL.

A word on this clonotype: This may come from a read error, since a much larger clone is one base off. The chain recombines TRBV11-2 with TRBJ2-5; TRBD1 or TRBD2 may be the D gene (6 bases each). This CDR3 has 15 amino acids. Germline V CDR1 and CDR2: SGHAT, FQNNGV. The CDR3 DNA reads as TGTGTCAGCGCAACTCAGGGGCGGGAACTAGAGACCCAGTACTTC. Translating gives CVSATQGRELETQYF.

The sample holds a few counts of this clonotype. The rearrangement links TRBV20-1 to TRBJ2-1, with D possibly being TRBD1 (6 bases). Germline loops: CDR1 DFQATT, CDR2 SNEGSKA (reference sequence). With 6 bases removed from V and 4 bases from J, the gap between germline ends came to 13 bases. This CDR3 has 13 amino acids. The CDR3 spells CSARQDLYNEQFF. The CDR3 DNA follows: TGCAGTGCCCGACAGGATCTTTACAATGAGCAGTTCTTC.

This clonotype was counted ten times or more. CDR3 nucleotides: TGTGCCAGCAGCTTCACGGGAGGGCCGGATACGCAGTATTTT. Encoded protein: CASSFTGGPDTQYF. V and J are TRBV7-6 and TRBJ2-3, with TRBD2 identical over 8 bases. The V segment lost 3 bases and the J segment 6 bases; nucleotides outside the gene matches: 5. CDR3 length equals 14 residues. Germline V gene data show CDR1 as SGHVS and CDR2 as FNYEAQ.

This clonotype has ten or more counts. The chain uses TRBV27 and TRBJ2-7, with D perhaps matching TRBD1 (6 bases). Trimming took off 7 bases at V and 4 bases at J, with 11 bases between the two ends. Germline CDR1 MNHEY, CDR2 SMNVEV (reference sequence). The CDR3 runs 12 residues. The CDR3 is CASKTGGYEQYF. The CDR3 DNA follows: TGTGCCAGCAAGACAGGCGGGTACGAGCAGTACTTC.

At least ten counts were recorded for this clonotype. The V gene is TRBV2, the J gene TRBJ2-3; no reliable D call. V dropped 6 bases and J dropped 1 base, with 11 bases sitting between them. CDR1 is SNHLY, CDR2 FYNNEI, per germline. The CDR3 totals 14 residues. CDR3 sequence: CASRKSHGTDTQYF. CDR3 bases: TGTGCCAGCAGGAAGTCCCACGGCACAGATACGCAGTATTTT.

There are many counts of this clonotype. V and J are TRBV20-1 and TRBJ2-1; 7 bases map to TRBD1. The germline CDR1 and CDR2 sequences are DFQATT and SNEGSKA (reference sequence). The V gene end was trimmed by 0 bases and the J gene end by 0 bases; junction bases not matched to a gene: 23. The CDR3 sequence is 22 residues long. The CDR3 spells CSARDRSGRQGLPGSSYNEQFF. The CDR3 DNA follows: TGCAGTGCTAGAGATCGGTCGGGACGACAGGGCTTACCGGGAAGCTCCTACAATGAGCAGTTCTTC.

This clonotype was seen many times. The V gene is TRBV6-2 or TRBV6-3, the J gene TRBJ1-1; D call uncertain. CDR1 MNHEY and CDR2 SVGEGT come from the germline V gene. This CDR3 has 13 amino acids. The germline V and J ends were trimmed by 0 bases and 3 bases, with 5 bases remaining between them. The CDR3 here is CASSYSWDTEAFF. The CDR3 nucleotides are TGTGCCAGCAGTTACTCGTGGGACACTGAAGCTTTCTTT.

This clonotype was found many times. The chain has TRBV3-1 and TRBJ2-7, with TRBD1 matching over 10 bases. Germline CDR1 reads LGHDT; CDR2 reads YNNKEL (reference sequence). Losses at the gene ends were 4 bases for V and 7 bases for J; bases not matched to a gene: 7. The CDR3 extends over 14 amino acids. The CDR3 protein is CASSLGTGEFEQYF. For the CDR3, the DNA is TGTGCCAGCAGCCTCGGGACAGGGGAATTTGAGCAGTACTTC.

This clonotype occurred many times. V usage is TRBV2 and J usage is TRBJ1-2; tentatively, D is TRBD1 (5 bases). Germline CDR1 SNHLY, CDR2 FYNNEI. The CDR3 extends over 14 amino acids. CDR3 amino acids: CLSGIQVPNYGYTF. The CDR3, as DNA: TGTCTAAGCGGGATACAGGTACCTAACTATGGCTACACCTTC.

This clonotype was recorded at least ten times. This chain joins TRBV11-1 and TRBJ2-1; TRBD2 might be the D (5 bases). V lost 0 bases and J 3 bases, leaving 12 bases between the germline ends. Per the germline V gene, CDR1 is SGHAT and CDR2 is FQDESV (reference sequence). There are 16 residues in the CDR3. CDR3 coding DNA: TGTGCCAGCAGCTTAGCGGGTGGCGGGTACTACAATGAGCAGTTCTTC. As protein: CASSLAGGGYYNEQFF. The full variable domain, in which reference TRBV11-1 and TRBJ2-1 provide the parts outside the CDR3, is EAEVAQSPRYKITEKSQAVAFWCDPISGHATLYWYRQILGQGPELLVQFQDESVVDDSQLPKDRFSAERLKGVDSTLKIQPAELGDSAMYLCASSLAGGGYYNEQFFGPGTRLTVL.

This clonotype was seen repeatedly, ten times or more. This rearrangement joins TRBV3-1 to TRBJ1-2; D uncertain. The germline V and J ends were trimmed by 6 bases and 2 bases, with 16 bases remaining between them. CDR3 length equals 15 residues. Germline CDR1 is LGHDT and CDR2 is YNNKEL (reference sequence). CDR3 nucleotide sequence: TGTGCCAGCAGTCGATGGTCAACCAGAAACTATGGCTACACCTTC. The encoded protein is CASSRWSTRNYGYTF.